Detailed here is one T cell receptor beta chain. CDR3 length: 16 amino acids. The data stem from a study of blood T cell repertoires in COVID-19. The overall study: Nucleic acid was either cDNA or gDNA, and it came from T cells, B-cell-depleted T cells, or PBMCs.

Original methodology: Reference gene primers were amplified, and this amplification served to estimate nucleated cell counts. The protocol was immunoSEQ multiplex PCR, while the TCRdb copy is restricted to in-frame clones and leaves out a portion. V and J calls and clone size come straight from that table; D and trimming were deduced from the DNA. The data hold 220,000 or so clones, with around 84% observed a single time. The receptor's source is a woman aged 55 to 70 who had recovered from COVID-19. The sequencing sample was made of peripheral blood. This chain uses TRBV12-2 with TRBJ2-1; the listed D gene, TRBD1, was not tested against the DNA. TRBV12-2 is noted as a pseudogene. The CDR3: CASRLDGQSSYNEQFF. Here the CDR3 DNA reads TGTGCAAGTCGCTTAGACGGACAGAGCTCCTACAATGAGCAGTTCTTC.